This T cell receptor beta chain was retrieved from a study of response to subunit inactivated influenza vaccine. Broader study findings: The authors suggested that few new T cells are recruited per seasonal influenza vaccination.

CDR3 length: 15 residues. J lost 5 bases, V lost 2 bases, and 6 bases had no gene match. CDR1 and CDR2 (germline): SGHTA, FQGNSA. This clonotype was seen many times. Its target is unknown. MiXCR, run by TCRdb on the RT-PCR reads, gives a single entry per CDR3 protein. Here the sample spans about 780,000 distinct CDR3 sequences, about a fifth being singletons. The clonotype was recovered from a middle-aged man who received an inactivated influenza vaccine. Sequenced material: PBMCs from blood, taken about 5 days after vaccination. This rearrangement joins TRBV7-2 to TRBJ2-7; 10 nucleotides agree with TRBD2. CDR3 amino acids: CASSLMLAGVHEQYF. The DNA for the CDR3 is TGTGCCAGCAGCTTAATGCTAGCGGGAGTCCACGAGCAGTACTTC.